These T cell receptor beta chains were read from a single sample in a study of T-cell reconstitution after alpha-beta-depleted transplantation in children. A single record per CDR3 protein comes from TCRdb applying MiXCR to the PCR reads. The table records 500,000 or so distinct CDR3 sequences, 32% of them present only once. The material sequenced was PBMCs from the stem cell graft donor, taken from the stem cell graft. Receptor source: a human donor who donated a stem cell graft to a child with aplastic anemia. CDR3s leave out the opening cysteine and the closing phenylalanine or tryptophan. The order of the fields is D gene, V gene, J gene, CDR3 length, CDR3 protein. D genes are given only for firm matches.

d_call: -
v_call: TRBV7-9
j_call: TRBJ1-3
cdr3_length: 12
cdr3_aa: ASSLDGRGNTIY

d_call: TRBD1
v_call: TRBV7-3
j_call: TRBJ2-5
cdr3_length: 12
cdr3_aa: ASSSPGQGATQY

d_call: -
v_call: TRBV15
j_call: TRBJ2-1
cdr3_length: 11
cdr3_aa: ATSRDKHREEF

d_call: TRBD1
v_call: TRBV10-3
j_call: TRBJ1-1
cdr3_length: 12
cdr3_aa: AISEDRDSTEAF

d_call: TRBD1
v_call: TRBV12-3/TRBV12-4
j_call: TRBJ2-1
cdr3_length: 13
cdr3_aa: ASSFSGTGGNEQF

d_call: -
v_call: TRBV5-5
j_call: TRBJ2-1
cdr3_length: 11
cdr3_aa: ASSFQGDNEQF

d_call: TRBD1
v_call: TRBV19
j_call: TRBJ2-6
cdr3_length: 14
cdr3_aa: ASTEDRGLGANVLT

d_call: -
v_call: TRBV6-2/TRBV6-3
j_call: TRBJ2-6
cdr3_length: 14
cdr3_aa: ASSYRGYSGANVLT

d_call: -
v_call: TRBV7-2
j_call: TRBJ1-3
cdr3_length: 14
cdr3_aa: ASSLAPPSSGNTIY

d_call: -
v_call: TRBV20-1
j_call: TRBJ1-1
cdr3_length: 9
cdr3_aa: SLKDYTEAF

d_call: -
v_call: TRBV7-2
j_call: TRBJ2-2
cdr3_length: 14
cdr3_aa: ASSISGVGNTGELF

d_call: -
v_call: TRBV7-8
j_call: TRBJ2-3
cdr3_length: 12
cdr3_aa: ASSLGDGTDTQY

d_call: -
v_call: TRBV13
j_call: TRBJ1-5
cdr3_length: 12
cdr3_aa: ASSSRDHNQPQH

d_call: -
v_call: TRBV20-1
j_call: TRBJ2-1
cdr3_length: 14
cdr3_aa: SAPRRSPVNSNEQF

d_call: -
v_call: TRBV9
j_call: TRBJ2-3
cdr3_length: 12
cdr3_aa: ASSVGQGTDTQY

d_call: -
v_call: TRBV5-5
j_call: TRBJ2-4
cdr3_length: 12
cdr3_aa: ASSSLMPVHIQY

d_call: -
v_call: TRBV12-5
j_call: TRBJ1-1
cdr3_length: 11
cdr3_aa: ASGFREDTEAF

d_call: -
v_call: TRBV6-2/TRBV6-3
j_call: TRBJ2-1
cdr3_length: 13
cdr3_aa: ASRDAGTGDNEQF

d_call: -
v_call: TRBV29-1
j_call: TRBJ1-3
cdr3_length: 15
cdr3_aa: SVDSSQGIFSGNTIY

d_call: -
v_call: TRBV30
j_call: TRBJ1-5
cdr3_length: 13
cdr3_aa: AWSWFGLSNQPQH

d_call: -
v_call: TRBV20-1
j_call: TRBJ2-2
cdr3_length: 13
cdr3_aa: SASWDTANTGELF

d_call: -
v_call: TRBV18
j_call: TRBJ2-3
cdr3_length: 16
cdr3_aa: ASSRDPPGGAGADTQY

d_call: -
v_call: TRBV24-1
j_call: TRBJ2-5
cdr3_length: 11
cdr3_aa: ATSDRTPAAQY

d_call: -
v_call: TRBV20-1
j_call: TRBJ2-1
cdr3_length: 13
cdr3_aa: SARHRRGGRDEQF

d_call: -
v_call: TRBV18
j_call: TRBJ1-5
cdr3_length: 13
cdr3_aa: ASSPEGRTNQPQH

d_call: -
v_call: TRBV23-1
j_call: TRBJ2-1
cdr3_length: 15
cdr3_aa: ASSPQKRPGVLNEQF

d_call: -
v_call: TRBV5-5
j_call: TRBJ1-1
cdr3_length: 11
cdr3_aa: ASSFSGNTEAF

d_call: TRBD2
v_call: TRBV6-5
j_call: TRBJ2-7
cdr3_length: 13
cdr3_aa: ASSSRLAGGYEQY

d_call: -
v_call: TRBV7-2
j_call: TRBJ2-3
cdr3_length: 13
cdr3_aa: ASSLGGTWTDTQY

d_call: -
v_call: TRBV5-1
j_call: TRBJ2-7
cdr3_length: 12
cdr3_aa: ASSLELSRYEQY

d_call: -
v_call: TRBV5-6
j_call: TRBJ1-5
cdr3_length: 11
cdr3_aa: ASSWGWDQPQH

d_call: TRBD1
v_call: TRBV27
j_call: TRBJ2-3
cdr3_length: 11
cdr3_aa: ASSHTGGDTQY

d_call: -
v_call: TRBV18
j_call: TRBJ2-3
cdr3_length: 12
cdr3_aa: ASSPPVSTDTQY

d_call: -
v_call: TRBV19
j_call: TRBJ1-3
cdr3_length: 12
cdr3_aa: ASSIGVAGNTIY

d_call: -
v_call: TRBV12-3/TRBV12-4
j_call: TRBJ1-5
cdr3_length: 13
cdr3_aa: ASSPTRGSNQPQH

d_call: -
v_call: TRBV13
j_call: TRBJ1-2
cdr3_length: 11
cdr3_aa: ASSLVGAEGYT

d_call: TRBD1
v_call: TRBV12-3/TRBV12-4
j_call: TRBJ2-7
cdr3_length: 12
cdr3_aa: ASSSDRVRYEQY

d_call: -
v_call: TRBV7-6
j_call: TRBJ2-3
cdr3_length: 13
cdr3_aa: ASSFGGVSTDTQY

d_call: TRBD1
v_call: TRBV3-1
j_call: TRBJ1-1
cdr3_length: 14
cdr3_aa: ASSQGGQGARTEAF

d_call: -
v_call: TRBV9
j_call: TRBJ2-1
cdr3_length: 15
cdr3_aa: ASSVAGYRVSYNEQF

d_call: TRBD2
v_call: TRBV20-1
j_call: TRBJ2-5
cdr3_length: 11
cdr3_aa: SAYPSGKKTQY

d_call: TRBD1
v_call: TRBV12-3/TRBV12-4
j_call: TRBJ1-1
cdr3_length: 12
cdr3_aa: ASSEGARATEAF

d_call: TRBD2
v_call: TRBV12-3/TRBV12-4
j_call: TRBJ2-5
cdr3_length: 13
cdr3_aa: ASSDVAGFGETQY

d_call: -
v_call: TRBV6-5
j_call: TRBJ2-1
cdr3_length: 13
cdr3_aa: ASSYSRAVTREQF

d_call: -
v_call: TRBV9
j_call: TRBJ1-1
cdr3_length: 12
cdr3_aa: ASSPRDARAEAF

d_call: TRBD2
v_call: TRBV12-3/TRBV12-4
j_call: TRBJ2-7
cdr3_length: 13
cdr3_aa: ASSSPGLGTGEQY

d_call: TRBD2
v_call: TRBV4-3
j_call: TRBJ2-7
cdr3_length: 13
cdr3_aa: ASSKGLASPYEQY

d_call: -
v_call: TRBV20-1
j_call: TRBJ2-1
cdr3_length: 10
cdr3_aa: SARLARGEQF